What follows are 32 T cell receptor beta chains derived from one specimen sequenced in a study of CD8+ T cells in alopecia areata. Treatment given: oral pan-JAK inhibitor, 5-10 mg twice daily. TCR sequencing used cDNA made by reverse transcription of extracted RNA. Data came from immunoSEQ multiplex PCR; TCRdb stores just in-frame clones and leaves some out. The sample lists approximately 200,000 clones, about 62% occurring once. The input for sequencing was CD4+ T cells sorted from blood, taken at week 24, from a patient treated with tofacitinib. All receptors derive from a human donor with alopecia areata.

J is TRBJ1-1 and V is TRBV4-3; D ambiguous. V was pared by 2 bases and J by 5 bases, with 9 bases between. Per the germline V gene, CDR1 is LGHNA and CDR2 is YSLEER. The CDR3 sequence is 13 residues long. The CDR3 region has the DNA TGCGCCAGCAGCCAACATCTAGGGACTGAAGCTTTCTTT. Its protein is CASSQHLGTEAFF.

The J gene is TRBJ1-2, the V gene TRBV5-4, with 12 bases aligning to TRBD1. Germline lookup yields CDR1 SGHNT and CDR2 YYREEE (reference sequence). The ends lost 4 bases at V and 4 bases at J; junction bases unmatched: 2. The CDR3 is 14 residues long. The CDR3 here is CASSGTGGGYGYTF. CDR3 nucleotides: TGTGCCAGCAGCGGGACAGGGGGCGGCTATGGCTACACCTTC.

The V call is TRBV5-6, the J call TRBJ2-1, with TRBD1 matching 9 bases. J gave up 5 bases and V 3 bases, and 9 bases lay outside the gene matches. Germline assignment: CDR1 SGHDT and CDR2 YYEEEE. The CDR3 totals 16 residues. CDR3 amino acids: CASSSAPGQGNNEQFF. The CDR3 DNA reads TGTGCCAGCAGCTCAGCGCCGGGACAGGGAAACAATGAGCAGTTCTTC.

To note about this clone: The sample has other DNA sequences that encode this CDR3 too. The rearrangement joins TRBV9 to TRBJ1-1; D uncertain. This CDR3 has 13 residues. The germline V gene has CDR1 SGDLS and CDR2 YYNGEE. V lost 0 bases and J lost 1, with 4 bases in between. The CDR3 here is CASSVAGNTEAFF. The CDR3, as DNA: TGTGCCAGCAGCGTAGCGGGGAACACTGAAGCTTTCTTT. Full variable domain (missing parts from reference TRBV9 and TRBJ1-1): DSGVTQTPKHLITATGQRVTLRCSPRSGDLSVYWYQQSLDQGLQFLIQYYNGEERAKGNILERFSAQQFPDLHSELNLSSLELGDSALYFCASSVAGNTEAFFGQGTRLTVV.

The V gene is TRBV29-1, the J gene TRBJ2-5, with D hard to call. Trimming shortened V by 3 bases and J by 5 bases, and 10 bases separated the two germline ends. The CDR3 runs to 12 residues. Germline values: CDR1 SQVTM, CDR2 ANQGSEA. The CDR3 is CSVDGPWETQYF. In DNA form, the CDR3 reads TGCAGCGTTGACGGCCCCTGGGAGACCCAGTACTTC.

The chain is built from TRBV30 and TRBJ2-7; D is ambiguous. Trimming removed 3 bases at V and 2 bases at J, with 20 bases between. This CDR3 comprises 16 residues. Germline assignment: CDR1 GTSNPN and CDR2 SVGIG (reference sequence). CDR3 DNA: TGTGCCTGGAGCCCTCCCTCTCTAGGTCCCACCTACGAGCAGTACTTC. Translated: CAWSPPSLGPTYEQYF.

The chain links TRBV28 to TRBJ2-5; D possibly corresponds to TRBD2 (5 bases). The CDR3 has 11 amino acids. V was shortened by 7 bases and J by 5 bases, with 8 bases between the two germline ends. Germline CDR1 is MDHEN and CDR2 is SYDVKM. The CDR3 region has the DNA TGTGCCAGCACGAGGAGGGAGACCCAGTACTTC. It translates to CASTRRETQYF.

This rearrangement joins TRBV9 to TRBJ2-3, with D unresolved. Germline V lookup: CDR1 SGDLS, CDR2 YYNGEE. The CDR3 is 15 amino acids. V was trimmed by 0 bases and J by 3 bases, leaving 11 bases between them. In nucleotides, the CDR3 is TGTGCCAGCAGCGTAGGGAATGCGGATACAGATACGCAGTATTTT. It translates to CASSVGNADTDTQYF.

The V gene is TRBV11-2, the J gene TRBJ1-2, with a tentative D call TRBD1 (5 bases). This CDR3 has 13 amino acids. From germline, CDR1 is SGHAT and CDR2 FQNNGV. V was clipped by 1 base and J by 8 bases, with 11 bases between them. The CDR3 spells CASSLGRVRGYTF. The CDR3 nucleotides read TGTGCCAGCAGCTTAGGCAGGGTTCGGGGCTACACCTTC.

The V and J genes are TRBV19 and TRBJ2-1; 7 nucleotides agree with TRBD2. The CDR3 loop spans 15 amino acids. Germline trimming cut 10 bases from V and 3 bases from J; bases unmatched to any gene: 12. Germline values: CDR1 LNHDA, CDR2 SQIVND (reference sequence). The DNA for the CDR3 is TGTGCCACTCCTCAAGGGGCTAGCGGCTACAATGAGCAGTTCTTC. It is translated as CATPQGASGYNEQFF.

This chain links TRBV27 with TRBJ1-2, with D uncertain. This CDR3 contains 12 residues. The germline gives CDR1 MNHEY, CDR2 SMNVEV (reference sequence). V lost 5 bases and J 5 bases, leaving 9 bases between the germline ends. In nucleotides, the CDR3 is TGTGCCAGCAGTAGGATAGGGTATGGCTACACCTTC. Its protein is CASSRIGYGYTF.

The chain has TRBV4-2 and TRBJ2-3; D remains ambiguous. Germline V gene lookup returns CDR1 LGHNA and CDR2 YNFKEQ. The CDR3 sequence is 17 residues long. The germline V and J ends were trimmed by 0 bases and 4 bases, with 17 bases remaining between them. The CDR3 here is CASSQDPSGGRSDTQYF. CDR3 in DNA: TGTGCCAGCAGCCAAGACCCTTCTGGCGGTAGGTCAGATACGCAGTATTTT.

V is TRBV4-1 and J is TRBJ2-6, with a tentative D call TRBD1 (5 bases). V lost 0 bases, J lost 0 bases, and 15 bases lay in between. This CDR3 region has 19 residues. CDR1 and CDR2 from the germline V gene are MGHRA and YSYEKL. CDR3 region: CASSQDMGRVVSGANVLTF. DNA for the CDR3: TGCGCCAGCAGCCAAGATATGGGCAGGGTGGTCTCTGGGGCCAACGTCCTGACTTTC.

This rearrangement joins TRBV4-1 to TRBJ2-7; 7 positions agree with TRBD1. The CDR3 extends over 15 amino acids. Trimming cost V 0 bases and J 9 bases; bases outside gene matches: 11. Per germline, CDR1 MGHRA and CDR2 YSYEKL. CDR3 nucleotides: TGCGCCAGCAGCCAAGATACAGGGGACCGGGGTGTGCAGTACTTC. Protein: CASSQDTGDRGVQYF.

This clone was detected only a few times. The chain is built from TRBV7-2 and TRBJ2-7; TRBD2 matches at 7 bases. Germline V gene sequence: CDR1 SGHTA, CDR2 FQGNSA. The V gene end was trimmed by 5 bases and the J gene end by 0 bases; junction bases not matched to a gene: 7. CDR3 length equals 15 residues. The CDR3 here is CASSIPGLSSYEQYF. The DNA for the CDR3 is TGTGCCAGCAGCATCCCGGGACTAAGCTCCTACGAGCAGTACTTC. The entire variable domain, with the rest obtained from reference TRBV7-2 and TRBJ2-7, is as follows: GAGVSQSPSNKVTEKGKDVELRCDPISGHTALYWYRQSLGQGLEFLIYFQGNSAPDKSGLPSDRFSAERTGGSVSTLTIQRTQQEDSAVYLCASSIPGLSSYEQYFGPGTRLTVT.

In its sample, this clone was seen many times. V and J are TRBV7-2 and TRBJ1-6; no reliable D call. The CDR3 has 15 residues. V lost 6 bases and J 0 bases, leaving 9 bases between the germline ends. Germline CDR1 is SGHTA and CDR2 is FQGNSA. The CDR3 nucleotides are TGTGCCAGCAGACAGCCTAGCTCCTATAATTCACCCCTCCACTTT. This sequence encodes CASRQPSSYNSPLHF. Complete variable domain (other parts from reference TRBV7-2 and TRBJ1-6): GAGVSQSPSNKVTEKGKDVELRCDPISGHTALYWYRQSLGQGLEFLIYFQGNSAPDKSGLPSDRFSAERTGGSVSTLTIQRTQQEDSAVYLCASRQPSSYNSPLHFGNGTRLTVT.

The genes are TRBV5-1 and TRBJ2-7; 9 bases are shared with TRBD1. Per germline, CDR1 SGHRS and CDR2 YFSETQ. Trimming took 2 bases from V and 6 from J; bases not matched to a gene: 6. This CDR3 has 14 residues. The CDR3 region is CASSFDGTGPEQYF. CDR3 sequence (DNA): TGCGCCAGCAGCTTCGACGGGACAGGGCCCGAGCAGTACTTC.

This clone was seen a handful of times. V is TRBV15 and J is TRBJ2-4; D perhaps matches TRBD1 (6 bases). The CDR3 is made up of 11 amino acids. Germline V gene sequence: CDR1 LNHNV, CDR2 YYDKDF (reference sequence). The V end lost 5 bases, the J end lost 13 bases, and 12 bases lay between the germline ends. CDR3 amino acids: CATSGRTEQYF. CDR3 nucleotides: TGTGCCACCAGCGGAAGGACAGAACAGTACTTC.

The CDR3 reads CASSLLTGYIQYF. CDR3 in DNA: TGTGCCAGCAGCTTATTGACGGGATACATTCAGTACTTC. V gene TRBV5-6 combines with J gene TRBJ2-4, with D possibly TRBD2 on 5 matching bases. V lost 2 bases and J lost 8, with 11 bases in between. This CDR3 spans 13 amino acids. Germline CDR1 SGHDT, CDR2 YYEEEE. Together with reference TRBV5-6 and TRBJ2-4, the CDR3 gives the full variable domain: DAGVTQSPTHLIKTRGQQVTLRCSPKSGHDTVSWYQQALGQGPQFIFQYYEEEERQRGNFPDRFSGHQFPNYSSELNVNALLLGDSALYLCASSLLTGYIQYFGAGTRLSVL.

This clone was seen a handful of times. The gene calls are TRBV5-4 and TRBJ2-7; TRBD2 is a possible D gene (5 bases). The V end was cut by 4 bases, the J end by 6 bases, with 14 bases between. Germline V gene sequence: CDR1 SGHNT, CDR2 YYREEE (reference sequence). There are 13 residues in the CDR3. CDR3 DNA: TGTGCCAGCAGCCTTAAAGACTATACCGAGCAGTACTTC. This translates into CASSLKDYTEQYF.

This clone showed up just a few times. The V gene is TRBV28, the J gene TRBJ2-7; D is ambiguous. V lost 5 bases and J lost 3, with 8 bases in between. From germline, CDR1 is MDHEN and CDR2 SYDVKM. CDR3 length: 12 amino acids. This CDR3 reads CASSPYDYEQYF. The CDR3 DNA follows: TGTGCCAGCAGTCCCTACGACTACGAGCAGTACTTC.

The V gene is TRBV5-6, the J gene TRBJ1-2; 7 bases are shared with TRBD1. The germline gives CDR1 SGHDT, CDR2 YYEEEE. Trimming at V came to 6 bases and at J to 7 bases, leaving 18 bases not matched to a gene. The CDR3 extends over 16 amino acids. In nucleotides, the CDR3 is TGTGCCAGCATCCCGCCAGGGGGGGGCGAAGATGGTGGCTACACCTTC. The encoded protein is CASIPPGGGEDGGYTF.

The rearrangement uses TRBV29-1 and TRBJ2-7, with TRBD2 matching 12 bases. The CDR3 contains 16 residues. CDR1 is SQVTM, CDR2 ANQGSEA, per germline. With V trimmed by 3 bases and J by 2 bases, 8 bases remained unmatched. For the CDR3, the DNA is TGCAGCGTTGATACACTAGCGGGGGGCTCCGCCTACGAGCAGTACTTC. Translating it yields CSVDTLAGGSAYEQYF.

This chain joins TRBV9 and TRBJ1-1; TRBD1 agrees at 7 bases. J was trimmed by 4 bases and V by 3 bases; bases with no gene match: 3. Germline values: CDR1 SGDLS, CDR2 YYNGEE. This CDR3 region has 13 residues. The DNA for the CDR3 is TGTGCCAGCAGCGCGGCAGGGGGCACTGAAGCTTTCTTT. It translates to CASSAAGGTEAFF.

The sample holds a few counts of this clone. The chain joins TRBV10-3 to TRBJ2-3; D unclear. Per the germline V gene, CDR1 is ENHRY and CDR2 is SYGVKD. Trimming took 3 bases from V and 0 from J, leaving 10 bases between them. The CDR3 loop spans 15 amino acids. CDR3 in amino acids: CAISDPRTSTDTQYF. In DNA, the CDR3 is TGTGCCATCAGTGATCCGCGAACTAGCACAGATACGCAGTATTTT.

V usage is TRBV25-1 and J usage is TRBJ2-7; 8 bases agree with TRBD2. The CDR3 spans 16 residues. V shed 4 bases, J shed 2 bases, and the junction held 10 bases outside the gene matches. The germline V gene has CDR1 MGHDK and CDR2 SYGVNS. The CDR3: CASSAWSGSIPYEQYF. The DNA of the CDR3 is TGTGCCAGCAGTGCTTGGAGCGGGAGTATTCCCTACGAGCAGTACTTC.

This sequence joins TRBV30 and TRBJ2-2; D gene ambiguous. The CDR3 runs to 13 residues. Germline loops: CDR1 GTSNPN, CDR2 SVGIG (reference sequence). The V and J ends lost 2 bases and 5 bases respectively, with 9 bases between them. The CDR3 bases are TGTGCCTGGAGTACCCATCGGACCGGGGAGCTGTTTTTT. Translation: CAWSTHRTGELFF.

This clone showed up just a few times. CDR3 region: CAWSVAGAPDTQYF. The CDR3 coding sequence is TGTGCCTGGAGTGTCGCGGGAGCCCCAGATACGCAGTATTTT. This sequence joins TRBV30 and TRBJ2-3; 7 positions match TRBD2. The CDR3 covers 14 residues. V was clipped by 0 bases and J by 4 bases; unmatched bases: 4. The V gene's germline CDR1 is GTSNPN and CDR2 SVGIG (reference sequence).

The chain carries TRBV27 and TRBJ1-1; D possibly corresponds to TRBD1 (6 bases). CDR3 length: 14 residues. CDR1 and CDR2 from the germline V gene are MNHEY and SMNVEV (reference sequence). V shed 5 bases and J shed 1 base, with 11 bases lying between them. CDR3 coding DNA: TGTGCCAGCAGTAAACAGGGTGGGAACACTGAAGCTTTCTTT. Its protein is CASSKQGGNTEAFF.

J is TRBJ2-1 and V is TRBV7-2; D uncertain. V was cut by 1 base and J by 4 bases, with 14 bases left in between. This CDR3 has 16 residues. Germline loops: CDR1 SGHTA, CDR2 FQGNSA. The CDR3 reads CASSLGGVGSYNEQFF. The CDR3, as DNA: TGTGCCAGCAGCTTAGGAGGAGTGGGGTCTTACAATGAGCAGTTCTTC. The full variable domain, rest sourced from reference TRBV7-2 and TRBJ2-1, is GAGVSQSPSNKVTEKGKDVELRCDPISGHTALYWYRQSLGQGLEFLIYFQGNSAPDKSGLPSDRFSAERTGGSVSTLTIQRTQQEDSAVYLCASSLGGVGSYNEQFFGPGTRLTVL.

This chain joins TRBV6-5 and TRBJ1-1; no clear D gene. CDR3 size: 14 residues. V gave up 3 bases and J gave up 9 bases, with 17 bases separating them. Germline loops: CDR1 MNHEY, CDR2 SVGAGI. The DNA of the CDR3 is TGTGCCAGCAGTTATTCCCGGACCCTTCAAAAAGCTTTCTTT. It is translated as CASSYSRTLQKAFF.

The chain recombines TRBV10-3 with TRBJ2-7; weak D call: TRBD1 (6 bases). This CDR3 has 14 residues. Between the trimmed V and J ends, which lost 6 bases and 1 base, there was a span of 13 bases. Germline loops: CDR1 ENHRY, CDR2 SYGVKD. CDR3 in amino acids: CAISRDTTSYEQYF. The CDR3 DNA follows: TGTGCCATCAGCCGGGACACCACGTCCTACGAGCAGTACTTC.